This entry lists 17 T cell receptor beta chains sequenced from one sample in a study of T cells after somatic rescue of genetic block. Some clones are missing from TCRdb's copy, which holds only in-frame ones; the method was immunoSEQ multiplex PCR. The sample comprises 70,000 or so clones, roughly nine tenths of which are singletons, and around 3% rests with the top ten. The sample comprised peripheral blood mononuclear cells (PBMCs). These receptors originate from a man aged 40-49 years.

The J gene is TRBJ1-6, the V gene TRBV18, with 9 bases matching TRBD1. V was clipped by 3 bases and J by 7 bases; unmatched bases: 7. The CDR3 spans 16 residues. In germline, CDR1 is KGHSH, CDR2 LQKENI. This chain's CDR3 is CASSPERQGVNSPLHF. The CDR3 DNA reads TGTGCCAGCTCACCCGAAAGACAGGGGGTCAATTCACCCCTCCACTTT.

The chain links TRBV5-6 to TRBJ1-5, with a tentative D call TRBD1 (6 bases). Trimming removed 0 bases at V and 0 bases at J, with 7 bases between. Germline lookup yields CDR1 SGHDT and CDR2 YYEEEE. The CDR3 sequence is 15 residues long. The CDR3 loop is CASSLEGDSNQPQHF. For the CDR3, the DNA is TGTGCCAGCAGCTTGGAGGGGGATAGCAATCAGCCCCAGCATTTT. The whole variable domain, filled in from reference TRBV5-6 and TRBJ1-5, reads DAGVTQSPTHLIKTRGQQVTLRCSPKSGHDTVSWYQQALGQGPQFIFQYYEEEERQRGNFPDRFSGHQFPNYSSELNVNALLLGDSALYLCASSLEGDSNQPQHFGDGTRLSIL.

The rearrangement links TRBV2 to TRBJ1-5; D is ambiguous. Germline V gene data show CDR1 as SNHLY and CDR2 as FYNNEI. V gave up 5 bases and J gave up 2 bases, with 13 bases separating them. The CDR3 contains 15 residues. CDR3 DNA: TGTGCCAGCAGTAGAGAAGGATACGGCAATCAGCCCCAGCATTTT. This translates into CASSREGYGNQPQHF.

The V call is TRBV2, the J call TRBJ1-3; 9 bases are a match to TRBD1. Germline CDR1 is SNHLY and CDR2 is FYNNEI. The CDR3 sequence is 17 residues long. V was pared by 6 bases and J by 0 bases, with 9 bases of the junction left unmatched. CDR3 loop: CASSHGQGFRSGNTIYF. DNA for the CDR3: TGTGCCAGCAGCCATGGACAGGGGTTTCGCTCTGGAAACACCATATATTTT.

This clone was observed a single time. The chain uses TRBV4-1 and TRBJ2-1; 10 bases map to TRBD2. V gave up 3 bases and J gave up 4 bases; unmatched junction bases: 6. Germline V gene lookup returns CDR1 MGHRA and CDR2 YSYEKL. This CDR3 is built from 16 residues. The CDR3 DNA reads TGCGCCAGCAGCCAGAGGCTAGCGGGAGCGTACAATGAGCAGTTCTTC. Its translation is CASSQRLAGAYNEQFF.

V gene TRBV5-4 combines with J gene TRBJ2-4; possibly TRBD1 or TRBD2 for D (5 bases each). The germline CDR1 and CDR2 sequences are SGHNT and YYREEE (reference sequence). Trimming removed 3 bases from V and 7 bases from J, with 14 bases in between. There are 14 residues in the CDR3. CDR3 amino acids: CASSSRGWGNIQYF. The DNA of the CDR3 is TGTGCCAGCAGCTCCCGGGGATGGGGGAACATTCAGTACTTC.

In DNA form, the CDR3 reads TGTGCCAGCAGCCCCAATAGGAGCGGGGGGCCCCGAGCCGGGGAGCTGTTTTTT. Protein: CASSPNRSGGPRAGELFF. The rearrangement joins TRBV7-8 to TRBJ2-2, with 9 bases identical to TRBD2. Germline lookup yields CDR1 SGHVS and CDR2 FQNEAQ. The CDR3 length is 18 residues. The junction had 16 bases not matched to a gene; V was cut back by 5 bases and J by 6 bases.

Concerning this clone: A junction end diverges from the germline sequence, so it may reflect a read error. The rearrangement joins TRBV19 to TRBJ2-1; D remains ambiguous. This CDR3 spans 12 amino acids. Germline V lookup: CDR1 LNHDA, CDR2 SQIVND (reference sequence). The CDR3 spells CTSSIGPNEQFF. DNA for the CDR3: TGTACCAGTAGTATCGGGCCCAATGAGCAGTTCTTC.

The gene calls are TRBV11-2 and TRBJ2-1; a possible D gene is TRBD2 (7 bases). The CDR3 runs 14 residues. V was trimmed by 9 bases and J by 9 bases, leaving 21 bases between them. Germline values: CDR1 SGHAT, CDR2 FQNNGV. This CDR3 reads CASKQGGRGGEQFF. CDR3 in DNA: TGTGCCAGTAAACAGGGCGGGAGAGGGGGTGAGCAGTTCTTC.

CDR3 DNA sequence: TGCAGCGTTGATGGGCTAGCGGGAGACGATGAGCAGTTCTTC. It is translated as CSVDGLAGDDEQFF. The chain has TRBV29-1 and TRBJ2-1; 10 bases line up with TRBD2. CDR1 and CDR2 (germline): SQVTM, ANQGSEA. The CDR3 contains 14 residues. V was pared by 3 bases and J by 8 bases, with 7 bases of the junction left unmatched.

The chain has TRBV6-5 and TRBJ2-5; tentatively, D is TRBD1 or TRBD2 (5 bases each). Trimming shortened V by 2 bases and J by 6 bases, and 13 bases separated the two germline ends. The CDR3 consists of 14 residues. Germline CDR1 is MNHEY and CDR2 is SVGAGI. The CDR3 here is CASSYTTGGKTQYF. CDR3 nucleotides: TGTGCCAGCAGTTACACCACAGGAGGAAAGACCCAGTACTTC.

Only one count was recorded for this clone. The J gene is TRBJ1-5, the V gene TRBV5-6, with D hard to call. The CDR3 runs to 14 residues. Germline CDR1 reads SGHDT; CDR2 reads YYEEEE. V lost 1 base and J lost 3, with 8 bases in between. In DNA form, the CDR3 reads TGTGCCAGCAGCTTGTCCGGACCCAATCAGCCCCAGCATTTT. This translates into CASSLSGPNQPQHF.

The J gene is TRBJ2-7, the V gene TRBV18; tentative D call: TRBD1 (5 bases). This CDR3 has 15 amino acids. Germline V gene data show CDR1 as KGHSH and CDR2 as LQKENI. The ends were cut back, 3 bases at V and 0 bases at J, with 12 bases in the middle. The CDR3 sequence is CASSPDIFSSYEQYF. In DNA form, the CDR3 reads TGTGCCAGCTCACCGGACATCTTTAGCTCCTACGAGCAGTACTTC. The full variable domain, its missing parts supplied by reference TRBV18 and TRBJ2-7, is NAGVMQNPRHLVRRRGQEARLRCSPMKGHSHVYWYRQLPEEGLKFMVYLQKENIIDESGMPKERFSAEFPKEGPSILRIQQVVRGDSAAYFCASSPDIFSSYEQYFGPGTRLTVT.

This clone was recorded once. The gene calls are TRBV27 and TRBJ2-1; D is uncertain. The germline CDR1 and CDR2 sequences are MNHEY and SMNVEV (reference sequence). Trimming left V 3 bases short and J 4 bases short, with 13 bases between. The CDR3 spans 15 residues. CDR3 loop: CASSFGPPWYNEQFF. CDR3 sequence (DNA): TGTGCCAGCAGTTTTGGACCCCCTTGGTACAATGAGCAGTTCTTC.

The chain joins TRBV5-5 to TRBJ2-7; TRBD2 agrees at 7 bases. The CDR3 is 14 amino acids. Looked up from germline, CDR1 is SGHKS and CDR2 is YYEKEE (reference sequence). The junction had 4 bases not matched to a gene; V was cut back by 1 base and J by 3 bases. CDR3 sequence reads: CASSLPGGSYEQYF. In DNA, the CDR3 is TGTGCCAGCAGCTTGCCAGGCGGGAGCTACGAGCAGTACTTC.

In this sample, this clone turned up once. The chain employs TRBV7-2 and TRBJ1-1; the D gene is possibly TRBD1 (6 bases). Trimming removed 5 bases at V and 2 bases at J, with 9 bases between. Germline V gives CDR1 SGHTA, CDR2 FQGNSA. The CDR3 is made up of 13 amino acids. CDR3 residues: CASSQDSNTEAFF. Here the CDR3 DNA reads TGTGCCAGCAGCCAGGACAGCAACACTGAAGCTTTCTTT.

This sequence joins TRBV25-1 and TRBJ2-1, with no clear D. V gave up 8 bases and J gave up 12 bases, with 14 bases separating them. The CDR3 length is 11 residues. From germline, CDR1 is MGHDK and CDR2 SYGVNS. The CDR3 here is CASSDGPAQFF. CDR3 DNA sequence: TGTGCCAGCTCGGATGGGCCGGCGCAGTTCTTC.